Below are 22 T cell receptor beta chains sequenced from a single sample in a study of CD8+CD57+ T cells in acquired aplastic anemia (dated by TCRdb to between 2017 and 2018). The instrument given in TCRdb is Illumina HiSeq 2000. Genomic DNA was used as template for profiling of TCR beta VDJ combinations and CDR3 sequences. TCRdb ran its own pipeline on the public reads, namely fastp trimming at Q25 and MiXCR clone calling, and kept in-frame beta chains. Each record represents a unique CDR3 protein, reported with the most common genes and DNA among its rows. Here the sample has approximately 130,000 distinct CDR3 sequences; under 60% occur a single time. Together, the top ten hold roughly 32% of the sample. Expansion of CD8+CD57+ cells had been shown by flow cytometry in the patients chosen for sequencing. The sequenced sample was sorted CD4+, CD8+, or CD8+CD57+ T cells (not recorded which) from PBMCs. These receptors originate from a human donor with aplastic anemia.

A few counts support this clonotype. V gene TRBV3-1 combines with J gene TRBJ2-7, with 8 nucleotides matching TRBD1. After removal of 3 bases from V and 4 bases from J, the junction contained 17 bases not matched to a gene. This CDR3 contains 18 residues. The germline gives CDR1 LGHDT, CDR2 YNNKEL (reference sequence). CDR3 in DNA: TGTGCCAGCAGCCAGGAGGACCTTTGGGCAGGGGGCTGGTACGAGCAGTACTTC. This encodes CASSQEDLWAGGWYEQYF.

The chain couples TRBV5-8 to TRBJ1-1, with D perhaps matching TRBD1 (6 bases). CDR1 is SGHTS and CDR2 is YDEGEE in the germline V gene. The CDR3 runs 13 residues. Trimming left V 5 bases short and J 8 bases short, with 16 bases between. CDR3 sequence (DNA): TGTGCCAGCAGGCACAGGGATTGGATAGAAGCTTTCTTT. Protein product: CASRHRDWIEAFF. The full variable domain, completed using reference TRBV5-8 and TRBJ1-1, is EAGVTQSPTHLIKTRGQQATLRCSPISGHTSVYWYQQALGLGLQFLLWYDEGEERNRGNFPPRFSGRQFPNYSSELNVNALELEDSALYLCASRHRDWIEAFFGQGTRLTVV.

The chain carries TRBV10-1 and TRBJ2-1; TRBD2 aligns across 11 bases. In germline, CDR1 is WNHNN, CDR2 SYGVQD (reference sequence). This CDR3 has 15 amino acids. Unmatched junction bases numbered 10, after V lost 8 bases and J lost 7 bases. CDR3 nucleotide sequence: TGCGCCAGCGAAGGTAGCGGGGGGGCCTTGAATGAGCAGTTCTTC. Translated: CASEGSGGALNEQFF.

The rearrangement uses TRBV10-1 and TRBJ2-5; 7 positions agree with TRBD2. V lost 0 bases, J lost 2 bases, and 6 bases stayed unmatched. The CDR3 spans 16 residues. The germline CDR1 and CDR2 sequences are WNHNN and SYGVQD (reference sequence). The CDR3 protein is CASSESNQGGQETQYF. In nucleotides, the CDR3 is TGCGCCAGCAGTGAGTCGAACCAGGGAGGGCAAGAGACCCAGTACTTC.

The chain joins TRBV10-3 to TRBJ1-1, with unresolved D. The CDR3 runs to 15 residues. Looked up from germline, CDR1 is ENHRY and CDR2 is SYGVKD. Trimming removed 3 bases from V and 0 bases from J, with 11 bases in between. The DNA for the CDR3 is TGTGCCATCAGTGATGTGGGATCCCTGAACACTGAAGCTTTCTTT. This codes for CAISDVGSLNTEAFF.

This clonotype is categorized as medium-sized. The CDR3 spells CATSDGQGDWPQHF. CDR3 coding DNA: TGTGCCACCAGTGATGGACAGGGGGATTGGCCCCAGCATTTT. The gene calls are TRBV24-1 and TRBJ1-5; 10 positions agree with TRBD1. Germline V lookup: CDR1 KGHDR, CDR2 SFDVKD. The length of the CDR3 is 14 residues. V gave up 3 bases and J gave up 9 bases; unmatched junction bases: 4.

The chain recombines TRBV10-3 with TRBJ2-7, with D possibly being TRBD2 (6 bases). The CDR3 is made up of 13 amino acids. CDR1 and CDR2 (germline): ENHRY, SYGVKD. Trimming cost V 6 bases and J 2 bases, with 11 bases left between them. The CDR3 loop reads CAIRGTGTYEQYF. The CDR3 DNA follows: TGTGCCATCAGAGGGACTGGAACCTACGAGCAGTACTTC.

This clonotype showed up just once. The chain carries TRBV24-1 and TRBJ2-7; 13 nucleotides align to TRBD2. J was trimmed by 2 bases and V by 6 bases; bases with no gene match: 6. Germline CDR1 KGHDR, CDR2 SFDVKD. CDR3 length: 16 residues. The CDR3 bases are TGTGCCACCAGTCCGTCCGGGACTAGCGGGACCTACGAGCAGTACTTC. Translation gives CATSPSGTSGTYEQYF.

This clonotype was observed a handful of times. J is TRBJ1-5 and V is TRBV10-3; 7 positions agree with TRBD1. This CDR3 spans 18 amino acids. Trimming took 0 bases from V and 4 from J; bases not matched to a gene: 12. Per germline, CDR1 ENHRY and CDR2 SYGVKD. The CDR3 coding sequence is TGTGCCATCAGTGAGTCCCCGTGGAGGGGGCAGGGGAATCAGCCCCAGCATTTT. It specifies CAISESPWRGQGNQPQHF.

The chain recombines TRBV2 with TRBJ2-1; weak D call: TRBD2 (6 bases). V dropped 3 bases and J dropped 1 base, with 10 bases sitting between them. Germline lookup yields CDR1 SNHLY and CDR2 FYNNEI. This CDR3 comprises 15 residues. CDR3 protein: CASSDSGGSYNEQFF. The CDR3 nucleotides read TGTGCCAGCAGTGACTCCGGGGGTTCCTACAATGAGCAGTTCTTC. The complete variable domain, with remaining parts taken from reference TRBV2 and TRBJ2-1, reads EPEVTQTPSHQVTQMGQEVILRCVPISNHLYFYWYRQILGQKVEFLVSFYNNEISEKSEIFDDQFSVERPDGSNFTLKIRSTKLEDSAMYFCASSDSGGSYNEQFFGPGTRLTVL.

This clonotype was seen only a few times. V is TRBV25-1 and J is TRBJ1-4; D call uncertain. The V gene lost 1 base and the J gene lost 5 bases, with 11 bases spanning the gap. CDR3 length equals 15 residues. CDR1 and CDR2 (germline): MGHDK, SYGVNS. Here the CDR3 reads CASSESRIRNEKLFF. The CDR3 DNA reads TGTGCCAGCAGTGAATCACGCATACGAAATGAAAAACTGTTTTTT. Full variable domain (remainder filled in from reference TRBV25-1 and TRBJ1-4): EADIYQTPRYLVIGTGKKITLECSQTMGHDKMYWYQQDPGMELHLIHYSYGVNSTEKGDLSSESTVSRIRTEHFPLTLESARPSHTSQYLCASSESRIRNEKLFFGSGTQLSVL.

Only a few counts were recorded for this clonotype. The rearrangement uses TRBV10-3 and TRBJ1-1; tentative D call: TRBD1 (6 bases). This CDR3 has 17 residues. Germline V CDR1 and CDR2: ENHRY, SYGVKD. The ends were cut back, 3 bases at V and 2 bases at J, with 19 bases in the middle. The CDR3 loop reads CAISEVGQGSKNTEAFF. In nucleotides, the CDR3 is TGTGCCATCAGTGAAGTCGGGCAGGGGTCCAAAAACACTGAAGCTTTCTTT.

As for this clonotype: A read error may produce the germline difference seen at one junction end. V is TRBV5-4 and J is TRBJ2-5; TRBD1 aligns across 8 bases. The CDR3 runs to 18 residues. From germline, CDR1 is SGHNT and CDR2 YYREEE (reference sequence). The CDR3, as DNA: TGTGCCAGCAGCTTGGCAGGGGGCGCCGGCCGGTACCAAGAGACCCGGTACTTC. Translation gives CASSLAGGAGRYQETRYF.

The V call is TRBV3-1, the J call TRBJ2-1; TRBD2 aligns across 14 bases. V was pared by 4 bases and J by 2 bases, with 7 bases of the junction left unmatched. The germline CDR1 and CDR2 sequences are LGHDT and YNNKEL (reference sequence). The CDR3 runs to 18 residues. This CDR3 reads CASSPRGTSGGPYNEQFF. The DNA for the CDR3 is TGTGCCAGCAGCCCCCGGGGGACTAGCGGGGGCCCCTACAATGAGCAGTTCTTC.

This clonotype was found many times. The J gene is TRBJ2-5, the V gene TRBV12-3 or TRBV12-4; perhaps TRBD1 as D (8 bases). The CDR3 runs to 15 residues. V was cut by 5 bases and J by 2 bases, with 15 bases left in between. This CDR3 reads CASSITGGGQETQYF. For the CDR3, the DNA is TGTGCCAGCAGTATCACAGGGGGGGGTCAAGAGACCCAGTACTTC.

The V call is TRBV7-9, the J call TRBJ1-1; maybe TRBD1 (5 bases). CDR1 is SEHNR and CDR2 is FQNEAQ in the germline V gene (reference sequence). This CDR3 comprises 14 residues. V lost 8 bases, J lost 1 base, and 14 bases lay in between. This CDR3 reads CASSRGTRNTEAFF. The CDR3 bases are TGTGCCAGCTCACGGGGCACTAGGAACACTGAAGCTTTCTTT.

This clonotype occurred once. The rearrangement links TRBV10-3 to TRBJ1-1; D unclear. V gave up 10 bases and J gave up 3 bases, with 12 bases separating them. Germline-derived CDR1 and CDR2 are ENHRY and SYGVKD. The CDR3 runs 12 residues. The CDR3 nucleotides read TGTGCCACCCGGACCCAGGACACTGAAGCTTTCTTT. Protein product: CATRTQDTEAFF.

The chain is built from TRBV12-3 or TRBV12-4 and TRBJ2-7; D is possibly TRBD1 (5 bases). CDR3 length equals 12 residues. Trimming pared 2 bases from V and 8 bases from J, leaving 10 bases between. The CDR3 loop reads CASSLQGFQQYF. CDR3 nucleotides: TGTGCCAGCAGTTTACAGGGTTTCCAGCAGTACTTC.

There are many counts of this clonotype. V is TRBV12-3 or TRBV12-4 and J is TRBJ2-5; TRBD2 is a possible D gene (5 bases). V lost 3 bases and J lost 2, with 10 bases in between. The CDR3 contains 14 residues. Written as DNA, the CDR3 is TGTGCCAGCAGTTTGGTAGGCGGGCAAGAGACCCAGTACTTC. It is translated as CASSLVGGQETQYF.

The rearrangement uses TRBV15 and TRBJ1-1; 8 nucleotides agree with TRBD1. This CDR3 comprises 15 residues. Trimming at V came to 2 bases and at J to 4 bases, leaving 6 bases not matched to a gene. Per the germline V gene, CDR1 is LNHNV and CDR2 is YYDKDF (reference sequence). In DNA form, the CDR3 reads TGTGCCACCAGCAGATCCGACAGGGGAGGCACTGAAGCTTTCTTT. Residues: CATSRSDRGGTEAFF.

This chain links TRBV7-8 with TRBJ1-3; tentatively, D is TRBD1 (6 bases). The V gene lost 5 bases and the J gene lost 1 base, with 12 bases spanning the gap. The germline V gene has CDR1 SGHVS and CDR2 FQNEAQ. The CDR3 is made up of 15 amino acids. The CDR3 DNA is TGTGCCAGCAGCCCGGACACAGGGTCTGGAAACACCATATATTTT. Amino acids: CASSPDTGSGNTIYF.

The V and J genes are TRBV29-1 and TRBJ2-1; D is undetermined. The germline V gene encodes CDR1 SQVTM and CDR2 ANQGSEA. The V gene lost 3 bases and the J gene lost 4 bases, with 7 bases spanning the gap. This CDR3 contains 12 residues. As DNA, the CDR3 is TGCAGCGTTGATGAACATTACAATGAGCAGTTCTTC. It yields the protein CSVDEHYNEQFF.